One and the same sample provided the 27 T cell receptor beta chains below, sequenced in a study of T cells after yellow fever vaccination. MiXCR, run by TCRdb on the 5' RACE reads, gives a single entry per CDR3 protein. The sample gives 500,000 to 650,000 distinct CDR3 sequences, roughly 17% of which show up once; roughly 17% is in the top ten. The material sequenced was PBMCs, taken 5 days after the first yellow fever vaccination. These TCRs come from a man younger than 30 who received the YFV17D yellow fever vaccine.

Here the CDR3 DNA reads TGTGCCAGCAGTTTGACAGGGGGCGGAAATACGCAGTATTTT. Protein sequence: CASSLTGGGNTQYF. V and J are TRBV27 and TRBJ2-3; 10 bases are shared with TRBD1. After removal of 3 bases from V and 7 bases from J, the junction contained 4 bases not matched to a gene. The germline gives CDR1 MNHEY, CDR2 SMNVEV (reference sequence). The CDR3 length is 14 residues.

This clonotype was seen a handful of times. CDR3: CASSYGQPRRSYNSPLHF. The CDR3 DNA is TGTGCCAGCAGTTACGGGCAGCCTCGCCGTTCCTATAATTCACCCCTCCACTTT. The rearrangement links TRBV6-5 to TRBJ1-6; D gene uncertain. The CDR3 runs to 18 residues. V shed 2 bases and J shed 1 base, with 15 bases lying between them. Looked up from germline, CDR1 is MNHEY and CDR2 is SVGAGI.

The rearrangement uses TRBV6-2 or TRBV6-3 and TRBJ2-1; weak D call: TRBD2 (6 bases). Trimming pared 8 bases from V and 10 bases from J, leaving 15 bases between. The germline gives CDR1 MNHEY, CDR2 SVGEGT. The CDR3 extends over 12 amino acids. The CDR3 DNA is TGTGCCAGCGGGGCCTCTCGGGGGGAGCAGTTCTTC. Residues: CASGASRGEQFF.

The chain uses TRBV7-6 and TRBJ2-5; 9 bases map to TRBD2. The CDR3 has 14 residues. The ends lost 3 bases at V and 5 bases at J; junction bases unmatched: 4. Germline values: CDR1 SGHVS, CDR2 FNYEAQ. This CDR3 reads CASSFGGGVETQYF. The CDR3 DNA sequence: TGTGCCAGCAGCTTTGGCGGGGGGGTGGAGACCCAGTACTTC.

This chain links TRBV4-3 with TRBJ2-1; D uncertain. Germline V CDR1 and CDR2: LGHNA, YSLEER. The length of the CDR3 is 15 residues. V was clipped by 0 bases and J by 1 base, with 7 bases between them. Written as DNA, the CDR3 is TGCGCCAGCAGCCAAGACCCGGATTCCTACAATGAGCAGTTCTTC. This sequence encodes CASSQDPDSYNEQFF.

This clonotype was seen a handful of times. The rearrangement links TRBV20-1 to TRBJ2-1, with 7 positions matching TRBD1. The CDR3 consists of 14 residues. The trim removed 6 bases at V and 7 bases at J, leaving 12 bases unmatched. Per the germline V gene, CDR1 is DFQATT and CDR2 is SNEGSKA (reference sequence). CDR3 amino acids: CSALSRDSKNEQFF. Written as DNA, the CDR3 is TGCAGTGCCCTGAGCCGGGACAGTAAAAATGAGCAGTTCTTC.

The V and J genes are TRBV27 and TRBJ1-1; 10 nucleotides align to TRBD1. The length of the CDR3 is 15 residues. The J segment lost 5 bases and the V segment lost 2 bases, leaving 5 bases of the junction unmatched. Germline lookup yields CDR1 MNHEY and CDR2 SMNVEV (reference sequence). The CDR3 reads CASSLIGQGVTEAFF. The CDR3 DNA is TGTGCCAGCAGTTTAATAGGACAGGGGGTAACTGAAGCTTTCTTT.

This clonotype was detected only a few times. The V and J genes are TRBV5-5 and TRBJ1-6, with 8 bases lining up with TRBD1. J gave up 2 bases and V 1 base, and 8 bases lay outside the gene matches. Germline-derived CDR1 and CDR2 are SGHKS and YYEKEE (reference sequence). The CDR3 has 18 amino acids. The CDR3 here is CASSLSQGADPYNSPLHF. The CDR3 DNA reads as TGTGCCAGCAGCTTGAGTCAGGGGGCGGACCCCTATAATTCACCCCTCCACTTT.

By frequency in the sample, this clonotype is large. V usage is TRBV20-1 and J usage is TRBJ1-3; D gene ambiguous. CDR1 is DFQATT, CDR2 SNEGSKA, per germline (reference sequence). V dropped 5 bases and J dropped 3 bases, with 2 bases sitting between them. This CDR3 region has 10 residues. The CDR3 spells CSARGNTIYF. CDR3 in DNA: TGCAGTGCTCGTGGAAACACCATATATTTT.

The chain links TRBV12-3 or TRBV12-4 to TRBJ1-6, with D perhaps matching TRBD1 (6 bases). CDR3 length equals 15 residues. V dropped 4 bases and J dropped 11 bases, with 18 bases sitting between them. CDR3 nucleotide sequence: TGTGCCAGCAGTTCCAGGGGAGGAATGGGTCCACCCCTCCACTTT. Protein sequence: CASSSRGGMGPPLHF.

This clonotype was detected a few times. The chain carries TRBV7-6 and TRBJ1-1; no definite D call. This CDR3 has 14 amino acids. Trimming took 5 bases from V and 6 from J, leaving 16 bases between them. Germline V gene lookup returns CDR1 SGHVS and CDR2 FNYEAQ. The CDR3 region is CASSQSPSHPEAFF. The CDR3 DNA reads TGTGCCAGCAGCCAGAGCCCTTCTCACCCTGAAGCTTTCTTT.

CDR3 residues: CASSLRNGGAKDTQYF. CDR3 DNA: TGTGCCAGCAGCTTAAGGAACGGGGGGGCAAAAGATACGCAGTATTTT. The rearrangement uses TRBV11-1 and TRBJ2-3, with 8 bases lining up with TRBD2. The CDR3 extends over 16 amino acids. V lost 2 bases to trimming and J lost 5 bases; unmatched junction nucleotides: 9. The germline CDR1 and CDR2 sequences are SGHAT and FQDESV (reference sequence).

The chain recombines TRBV28 with TRBJ1-2; D call uncertain. V lost 2 bases and J lost 12, with 19 bases in between. Germline assignment: CDR1 MDHEN and CDR2 SYDVKM. The CDR3 has 14 residues. The CDR3 nucleotides are TGTGCCAGCAGTTTACCCTCCCGCCCTGATAGAGACACCTTC. Its translation: CASSLPSRPDRDTF.

This chain uses TRBV4-1 with TRBJ2-1; D is ambiguous. Looked up from germline, CDR1 is MGHRA and CDR2 is YSYEKL. This CDR3 has 14 residues. V dropped 3 bases and J dropped 4 bases, with 10 bases sitting between them. The CDR3 DNA follows: TGCGCCAGCAGCCAGGTCGTAATTTACAATGAGCAGTTCTTC. It yields the protein CASSQVVIYNEQFF.

This clonotype was recorded a few times. The chain uses TRBV20-1 and TRBJ2-7; TRBD1 matches at 7 bases. V lost 6 bases to trimming and J lost 7 bases; unmatched junction nucleotides: 12. The CDR3 is made up of 13 amino acids. Looked up from germline, CDR1 is DFQATT and CDR2 is SNEGSKA (reference sequence). The CDR3 loop reads CSALDRVGPEQYV. The CDR3 nucleotides read TGCAGTGCCCTCGACAGGGTCGGCCCTGAGCAGTACGTC.

There are a few counts of this clonotype. The rearrangement uses TRBV6-5 and TRBJ2-7; 10 nucleotides line up with TRBD2. Trimming cost V 2 bases and J 2 bases; bases outside gene matches: 6. The CDR3 has 16 residues. CDR1 and CDR2 (germline): MNHEY, SVGAGI. The CDR3 coding sequence is TGTGCCAGCAGTTACGTTCCTAGCGGGGGTCCCTACGAGCAGTACTTC. This encodes CASSYVPSGGPYEQYF.

This chain joins TRBV14 and TRBJ2-5; D call uncertain. Germline lookup yields CDR1 SGHDN and CDR2 FVKESK. The CDR3 totals 13 residues. V shed 1 base and J shed 3 bases, with 6 bases lying between them. CDR3 sequence: CASSQAPKETQYF. DNA for the CDR3: TGTGCCAGCAGCCAAGCTCCCAAAGAGACCCAGTACTTC.

This clonotype was seen a handful of times. The chain recombines TRBV4-2 with TRBJ1-1; TRBD1 is a possible D gene (5 bases). The CDR3 consists of 16 residues. Trimming took off 3 bases at V and 3 bases at J, with 17 bases between the two ends. Germline V CDR1 and CDR2: LGHNA, YNFKEQ. In nucleotides, the CDR3 is TGTGCCAGCAGCCAGGGCCCACCTCAGGGAGACACTGAAGCTTTCTTT. It translates to CASSQGPPQGDTEAFF.

The chain employs TRBV7-9 and TRBJ2-5; D gene uncertain. Germline V gene lookup returns CDR1 SEHNR and CDR2 FQNEAQ (reference sequence). Trimming removed 4 bases from V and 5 bases from J, with 8 bases in between. The CDR3 runs 12 residues. The CDR3 sequence is CASSYDWETQYF. The DNA of the CDR3 is TGTGCCAGCAGCTACGACTGGGAGACCCAGTACTTC.

This clonotype was recorded a few times. The V call is TRBV20-1, the J call TRBJ1-1; no clear D gene. CDR3 size: 12 residues. The germline V and J ends were trimmed by 4 bases and 1 base, with 7 bases remaining between them. Germline V lookup: CDR1 DFQATT, CDR2 SNEGSKA (reference sequence). This chain's CDR3 is CSAIRTNTEAFF. CDR3 nucleotides: TGCAGTGCTATTCGGACGAACACTGAAGCTTTCTTT.

The CDR3 nucleotides read TGTGCCAGCAGCTTGCCTAGACCTGAAGATACGCAGTATTTT. Translating it yields CASSLPRPEDTQYF. The chain has TRBV5-4 and TRBJ2-3; the D is unclear. V was cut by 1 base and J by 5 bases, with 11 bases left in between. The length of the CDR3 is 14 residues. From germline, CDR1 is SGHNT and CDR2 YYREEE (reference sequence).

The CDR3, as DNA: TGTGCCAGCTCACTACCCGGGACAGAAGAGACCCAGTACTTC. It is translated as CASSLPGTEETQYF. V usage is TRBV18 and J usage is TRBJ2-5; 7 bases match TRBD1. Germline trimming cut 4 bases from V and 3 bases from J; bases unmatched to any gene: 5. CDR3 length: 14 amino acids. From germline, CDR1 is KGHSH and CDR2 LQKENI.

This clonotype was counted a few times. This chain links TRBV12-3 or TRBV12-4 with TRBJ1-2; D gene unclear. The CDR3 spans 12 residues. V was trimmed by 4 bases and J by 7 bases, leaving 10 bases between them. CDR3 residues: CASSWRGSGYTF. CDR3 coding DNA: TGTGCCAGCAGTTGGCGGGGAAGTGGCTACACCTTC.

This clonotype was counted only a few times. V gene TRBV5-1 combines with J gene TRBJ1-4; 9 bases map to TRBD1. This CDR3 has 15 residues. V gave up 8 bases and J gave up 10 bases; unmatched junction bases: 15. Germline V gene lookup returns CDR1 SGHRS and CDR2 YFSETQ. The CDR3 DNA reads as TGCGCCAGACCTACCCCTCCGGGACAGGGAGGAAAACTGTTTTTT. This codes for CARPTPPGQGGKLFF.

The rearrangement joins TRBV6-5 to TRBJ2-1; no reliable D call. CDR1 and CDR2 (germline): MNHEY, SVGAGI. This CDR3 has 15 amino acids. V dropped 0 bases and J dropped 6 bases, with 12 bases sitting between them. The CDR3 protein is CASSYSWAPSNEQFF. Here the CDR3 DNA reads TGTGCCAGCAGTTACTCTTGGGCCCCCTCCAATGAGCAGTTCTTC.

CDR3 region: CSAKPVAKNIQYF. The CDR3 DNA sequence: TGCAGTGCTAAGCCAGTAGCCAAAAACATTCAGTACTTC. J is TRBJ2-4 and V is TRBV20-1; the D is unclear. Trimming removed 4 bases from V and 0 bases from J, with 7 bases in between. This CDR3 has 13 residues. Germline assignment: CDR1 DFQATT and CDR2 SNEGSKA (reference sequence).

This clonotype was counted a few times. The chain employs TRBV5-1 and TRBJ1-1; D is uncertain. This CDR3 is built from 15 residues. V was shortened by 1 base and J by 1 base, with 11 bases between the two germline ends. In germline, CDR1 is SGHRS, CDR2 YFSETQ. The CDR3 DNA is TGCGCCAGCAGCTTGTCAATCCGGGGGAACACTGAAGCTTTCTTT. Its protein is CASSLSIRGNTEAFF.